The clone carrying this T cell receptor (beta chain) has at least ten counts. Its antigen remains unidentified. This entry comes from a study of CD8+CD57+ T cells in acquired aplastic anemia. The overall study: Quantities of DNA derived from sorted CD4+ and CD8+ cells averaged approximately 3.5 ug.

Researchers used genomic DNA as the template to profile TCR beta VDJ and CDR3. In TCRdb, the reads were re-called with MiXCR into one record per CDR3 protein. The profile shows over 150,000 distinct CDR3 sequences, roughly 49% of them singletons. Regarding the study as a whole: Comparison of patients with controls identified around 28 shared CD8+ CDR3 sequences. Patients showed no significant difference from controls in CD8+ Simpson's diversity.

Patients chosen for sequencing had CD8+CD57+ cells that had expanded, as shown by flow cytometry. No therapy was given to patients before blood sampling. Germline V gene lookup returns CDR1 LNHDA and CDR2 SQIVND (reference sequence). The CDR3 covers 17 residues. V was pared by 7 bases and J by 3 bases, with 22 bases between. Sequencing was done on a sample of sorted CD4+, CD8+, or CD8+CD57+ T cells (not recorded which) from PBMCs. The rearrangement uses TRBV19 and TRBJ2-1; a weak D match, TRBD1 (5 bases). The clonotype was recovered from a human donor with aplastic anemia. The CDR3 reads CASTSNSDRLNYNEQFF. Here the CDR3 DNA reads TGTGCCAGTACCTCGAACAGCGACAGACTGAACTACAATGAGCAGTTCTTC.